The source of this TCR beta chain is a study of cytomegalovirus exposure and HLA in healthy donors. Regarding the study as a whole: Three of the chains that were CMV-associated were confirmed in vitro to be specific for CMV antigens. While the bulk of TCR sequences proved rare, some public TCRs turned up in many donors.

Some clones are missing from TCRdb's copy, which holds only in-frame ones; the method was immunoSEQ multiplex PCR. The table shows fewer than 200,000 clones, with just under 90% occurring only once. To note about this clone: Its antigen remains unknown.

This TCR was recovered from a man aged 18 to 30 in good health and CMV-seropositive. The sequenced material came from PBMCs.

CDR3 DNA sequence: TGTGCTAGTGGGCAAGCCTTCGGCGGTAACTTCGGTACGCAGTATTTT. It specifies CASGQAFGGNFGTQYF. The rearrangement links TRBV12-5 to TRBJ2-3; D gene unclear. The CDR3 runs to 16 residues. Germline V lookup: CDR1 LGHNT, CDR2 FRNRAP. V lost 6 bases, J lost 8 bases, and 24 bases lay in between.